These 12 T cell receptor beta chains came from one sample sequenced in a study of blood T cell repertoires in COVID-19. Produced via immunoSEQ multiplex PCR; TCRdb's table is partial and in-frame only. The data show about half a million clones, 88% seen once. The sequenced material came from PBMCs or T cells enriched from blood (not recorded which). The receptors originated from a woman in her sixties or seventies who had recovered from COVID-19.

Written as DNA, the CDR3 is TGTGCCAGCAGCTTAGGTCTTATCGGGGGTGGAAACACCATATATTTT. This translates into CASSLGLIGGGNTIYF. This rearrangement joins TRBV11-2 to TRBJ1-3; weak D call: TRBD1 (5 bases). Germline V gene data show CDR1 as SGHAT and CDR2 as FQNNGV. The CDR3 spans 16 residues. Trimming left V 1 base short and J 3 bases short, with 13 bases between.

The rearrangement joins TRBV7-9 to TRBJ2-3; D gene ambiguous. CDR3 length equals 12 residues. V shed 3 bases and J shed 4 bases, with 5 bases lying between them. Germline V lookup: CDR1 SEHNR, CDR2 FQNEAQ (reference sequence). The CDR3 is CASSLSSDTQYF. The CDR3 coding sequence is TGTGCCAGCAGCTTGTCTTCAGATACGCAGTATTTT.

This chain's CDR3 is CASSRNILQGAKNIQYF. Written as DNA, the CDR3 is TGTGCCAGCAGTCGGAATATCCTACAGGGGGCTAAAAACATTCAGTACTTC. The chain employs TRBV2 and TRBJ2-4, with 9 bases matching TRBD1. This CDR3 spans 17 amino acids. Germline trimming cut 5 bases from V and 4 bases from J; bases unmatched to any gene: 12. CDR1 is SNHLY, CDR2 FYNNEI, per germline.

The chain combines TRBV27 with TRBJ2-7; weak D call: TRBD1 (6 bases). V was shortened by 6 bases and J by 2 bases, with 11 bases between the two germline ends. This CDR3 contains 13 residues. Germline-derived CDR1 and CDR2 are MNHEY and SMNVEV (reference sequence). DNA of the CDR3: TGTGCCAGCAGAAAAACAGGGACCTACGAGCAGTACTTC. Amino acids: CASRKTGTYEQYF.

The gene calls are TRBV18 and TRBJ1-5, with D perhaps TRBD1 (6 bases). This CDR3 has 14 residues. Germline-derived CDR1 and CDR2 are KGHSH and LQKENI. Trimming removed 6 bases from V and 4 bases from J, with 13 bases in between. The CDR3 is CASSRRGANQPQHF. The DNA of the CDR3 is TGTGCCAGCTCGCGCAGGGGCGCAAATCAGCCCCAGCATTTT.

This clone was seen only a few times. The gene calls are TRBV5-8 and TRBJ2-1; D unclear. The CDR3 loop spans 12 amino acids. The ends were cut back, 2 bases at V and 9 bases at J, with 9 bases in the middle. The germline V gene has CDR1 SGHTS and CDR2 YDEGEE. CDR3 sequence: CASSFFISEQFF. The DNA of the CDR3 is TGTGCCAGCAGCTTTTTTATATCTGAGCAGTTCTTC.

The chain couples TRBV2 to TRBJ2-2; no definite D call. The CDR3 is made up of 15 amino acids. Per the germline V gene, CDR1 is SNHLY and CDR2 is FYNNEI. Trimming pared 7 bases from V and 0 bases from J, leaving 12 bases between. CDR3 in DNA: TGTGCCAGCAATTACGTAGGAGCGAACACCGGGGAGCTGTTTTTT. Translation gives CASNYVGANTGELFF.

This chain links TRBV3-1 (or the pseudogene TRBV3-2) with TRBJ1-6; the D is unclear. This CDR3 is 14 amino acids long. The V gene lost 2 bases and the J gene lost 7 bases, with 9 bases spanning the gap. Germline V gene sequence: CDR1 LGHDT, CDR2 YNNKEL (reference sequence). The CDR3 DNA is TGTGCCAGCAGCCAACCGGGGAGAAATTCACCCCTCCACTTT. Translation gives CASSQPGRNSPLHF.

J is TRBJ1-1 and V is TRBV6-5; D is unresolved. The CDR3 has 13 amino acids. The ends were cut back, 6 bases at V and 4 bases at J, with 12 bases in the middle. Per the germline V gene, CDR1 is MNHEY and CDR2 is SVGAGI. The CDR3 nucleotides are TGTGCCAGCAGACCTATTCTTACCACTGAAGCTTTCTTT. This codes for CASRPILTTEAFF.

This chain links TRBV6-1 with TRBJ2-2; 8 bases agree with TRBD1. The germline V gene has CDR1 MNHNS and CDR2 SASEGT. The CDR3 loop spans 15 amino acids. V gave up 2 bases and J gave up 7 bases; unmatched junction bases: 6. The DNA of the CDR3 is TGTGCCAGCAGTGAAAAGTACAGGGGGATCGGGGAGCTGTTTTTT. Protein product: CASSEKYRGIGELFF.

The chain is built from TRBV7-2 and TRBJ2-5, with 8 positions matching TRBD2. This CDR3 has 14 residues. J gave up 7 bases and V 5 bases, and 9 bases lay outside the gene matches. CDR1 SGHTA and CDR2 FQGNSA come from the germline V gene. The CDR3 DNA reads TGTGCCAGCAGCATGGGACTAGTCTGGGCGACCCAGTACTTC. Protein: CASSMGLVWATQYF.

CDR3 amino acids: CASSQDREQFF. The DNA of the CDR3 is TGTGCCAGCAGCCAAGATCGTGAGCAGTTCTTC. The genes are TRBV3-1 (or the pseudogene TRBV3-2) and TRBJ2-1; no clear D. The CDR3 consists of 11 residues. Between the trimmed V and J ends, which lost 0 bases and 9 bases, there was a span of 3 bases. The germline CDR1 and CDR2 sequences are LGHDT and YNNKEL (reference sequence).